Below are 27 T cell receptor beta chains sequenced from a single sample in a study of T cell changes during pregnancy in multiple sclerosis (dated by TCRdb to the late 2010s). The protocol used for the library was the immunoSEQ multiplex PCR assay. TCRdb obtained this table from immuneACCESS and retained in-frame rearrangements with V and J assigned. These tables miss some clones; where compared with another copy, unresolved V genes account for less than half of the shortfall, and the remainder is unexplained. This sample gives tens of thousands of clones in total; 85% to 95% of them show up just once. More than 2% of the sample comes from the top ten. Material: peripheral blood, obtained in the second trimester of pregnancy. The receptors originated from a female donor with multiple sclerosis, enrolled in a pregnancy study.

In its sample, this clone was seen once. V and J are TRBV6-5 and TRBJ2-5; a possible D gene is TRBD1 (6 bases). Looked up from germline, CDR1 is MNHEY and CDR2 is SVGAGI. Trimming took off 10 bases at V and 7 bases at J, with 13 bases between the two ends. This CDR3 spans 11 amino acids. Here the CDR3 reads CATRIRGTQYF. CDR3 DNA: TGTGCCACCAGAATCAGGGGGACCCAGTACTTC.

The chain joins TRBV19 to TRBJ2-1, with D possibly TRBD1 on 5 matching bases. The CDR3 is 13 amino acids. The germline gives CDR1 LNHDA, CDR2 SQIVND (reference sequence). V was trimmed by 8 bases and J by 5 bases, leaving 13 bases between them. In DNA, the CDR3 is TGTGCCAGTGAAGGACATGATGACAATGAGCAGTTCTTC. Translation: CASEGHDDNEQFF.

The rearrangement links TRBV2 to TRBJ1-1; tentative D call: TRBD1 (5 bases). The CDR3 has 14 residues. From germline, CDR1 is SNHLY and CDR2 FYNNEI. V gave up 5 bases and J gave up 1 base, with 11 bases separating them. The DNA for the CDR3 is TGTGCCAGCAGTCTAACCACAGGGAACACTGAAGCTTTCTTT. Its translation is CASSLTTGNTEAFF.

This chain joins TRBV2 and TRBJ2-7; 9 positions agree with TRBD2. This CDR3 has 15 amino acids. V shed 8 bases, J shed 3 bases, and the junction held 11 bases outside the gene matches. CDR1 is SNHLY and CDR2 is FYNNEI in the germline V gene. The CDR3 region is CASSVSGTSNYEQYF. DNA for the CDR3: TGTGCCAGCTCTGTGTCGGGGACTAGCAACTACGAGCAGTACTTC.

This clone was recorded only once. The V gene is TRBV23-1, the J gene TRBJ1-2; D gene ambiguous. TRBV23-1 is an ORF; its function is uncertain. This CDR3 is built from 12 residues. V dropped 6 bases and J dropped 1 base, with 6 bases sitting between them. CDR3 region: CASRAINYGYTF. In DNA form, the CDR3 reads TGCGCCAGCAGGGCCATTAACTATGGCTACACCTTC.

The rearrangement uses TRBV27 and TRBJ2-7, with 10 bases fitting TRBD1. The CDR3 has 15 amino acids. V lost 3 bases to trimming and J lost 3 bases; unmatched junction nucleotides: 5. Germline loops: CDR1 MNHEY, CDR2 SMNVEV (reference sequence). The CDR3 protein is CASSFRDRGIYEQYF. Here the CDR3 DNA reads TGTGCCAGCAGTTTCCGGGACAGGGGTATCTACGAGCAGTACTTC.

The CDR3 nucleotides read TGTGCCAGCAGCTTACAAGGGACAGTAGGTCAGCCCCAGCATTTT. As protein: CASSLQGTVGQPQHF. This chain uses TRBV7-2 with TRBJ1-5; 7 bases match TRBD1. Germline loops: CDR1 SGHTA, CDR2 FQGNSA. The CDR3 contains 15 residues. The V segment lost 2 bases and the J segment 6 bases; nucleotides outside the gene matches: 7.

The chain has TRBV5-1 and TRBJ2-5; 7 nucleotides line up with TRBD1. V shed 3 bases, J shed 4 bases, and the junction held 3 bases outside the gene matches. The CDR3 consists of 13 residues. Germline values: CDR1 SGHRS, CDR2 YFSETQ. CDR3 DNA sequence: TGCGCCAGCAGCTCAGGGGGAATAGAGACCCAGTACTTC. It yields the protein CASSSGGIETQYF.

This chain connects TRBV7-3 to TRBJ1-2; D unclear. Trimming removed 5 bases from V and 2 bases from J, with 9 bases in between. Germline CDR1 SGHTA, CDR2 FQGTGA. This CDR3 is built from 13 residues. CDR3 region: CASSPDKNYGYTF. The CDR3 bases are TGTGCCAGCAGCCCTGACAAAAACTATGGCTACACCTTC.

This sequence joins TRBV7-3 and TRBJ1-1; no firm D call. CDR3 length equals 13 residues. Trimming took off 5 bases at V and 3 bases at J, with 10 bases between the two ends. The V gene's germline CDR1 is SGHTA and CDR2 FQGTGA. In DNA form, the CDR3 reads TGTGCCAGCAGCGTTGAGCCCGACACTGAAGCTTTCTTT. It translates to CASSVEPDTEAFF.

In nucleotides, the CDR3 is TGTGCCAGCAGCTTGGCGACAGGGGGGAATGAAAAACTGTTTTTT. As protein: CASSLATGGNEKLFF. The chain links TRBV7-9 to TRBJ1-4; 9 bases agree with TRBD1. From germline, CDR1 is SEHNR and CDR2 FQNEAQ (reference sequence). This CDR3 has 15 amino acids. The V segment lost 3 bases and the J segment 5 bases; nucleotides outside the gene matches: 4. The variable domain in full, with the rest retrieved from reference TRBV7-9 and TRBJ1-4, is DTGVSQNPRHKITKRGQNVTFRCDPISEHNRLYWYRQTLGQGPEFLTYFQNEAQLEKSRLLSDRFSAERPKGSFSTLEIQRTEQGDSAMYLCASSLATGGNEKLFFGSGTQLSVL.

The chain recombines TRBV5-1 with TRBJ2-1; 7 positions match TRBD1. Germline V CDR1 and CDR2: SGHRS, YFSETQ. There are 17 residues in the CDR3. Trimming took 1 base from V and 10 from J; bases not matched to a gene: 17. CDR3 coding DNA: TGCGCCAGCAGCTTGTTTCCTTCTGAGGGGGCAAGGTGGGAGCAGTTCTTC. Protein product: CASSLFPSEGARWEQFF.

This chain joins TRBV4-2 and TRBJ2-2; 16 bases align to TRBD2. The junction had 4 bases not matched to a gene; V was cut back by 3 bases and J by 3 bases. The germline V gene encodes CDR1 LGHNA and CDR2 YNFKEQ. This CDR3 comprises 18 residues. This CDR3 is CASSHGTSGGAYTGELFF. DNA for the CDR3: TGTGCCAGCAGCCACGGGACTAGCGGGGGGGCCTACACCGGGGAGCTGTTTTTT.

The chain joins TRBV6-1 to TRBJ2-1, with D perhaps matching TRBD1 (7 bases). V shed 2 bases and J shed 6 bases, with 14 bases lying between them. Germline V gene data show CDR1 as MNHNS and CDR2 as SASEGT. The CDR3 spans 15 residues. The CDR3 sequence is CASSEMSGGSNEQFF. DNA for the CDR3: TGTGCCAGCAGTGAAATGTCAGGGGGGTCCAATGAGCAGTTCTTC.

This chain links TRBV2 with TRBJ2-3, with D perhaps matching TRBD2 (7 bases). V lost 6 bases and J lost 4, with 14 bases in between. This CDR3 has 14 amino acids. The germline V gene encodes CDR1 SNHLY and CDR2 FYNNEI. CDR3 amino acids: CASRLRGASDTQYF. CDR3 nucleotide sequence: TGTGCCAGCAGACTCCGGGGGGCTTCAGATACGCAGTATTTT.

The chain carries TRBV9 and TRBJ1-1, with D possibly matching TRBD1 (6 bases). The CDR3 runs 16 residues. The germline CDR1 and CDR2 sequences are SGDLS and YYNGEE. Trimming shortened V by 3 bases and J by 4 bases, and 19 bases separated the two germline ends. The CDR3 sequence: CASSARDTGRSTEAFF. CDR3 DNA sequence: TGTGCCAGCAGCGCCCGGGACACCGGAAGGAGCACTGAAGCTTTCTTT.

The chain has TRBV7-9 and TRBJ2-3, with D perhaps matching TRBD1 (6 bases). The CDR3 loop spans 16 amino acids. The germline V gene has CDR1 SEHNR and CDR2 FQNEAQ (reference sequence). Between the trimmed V and J ends, which lost 2 bases and 2 bases, there was a span of 14 bases. CDR3 protein: CASSLLTGLPTDTQYF. CDR3 nucleotide sequence: TGTGCCAGCAGCTTACTAACAGGGCTCCCCACAGATACGCAGTATTTT.

The V call is TRBV2, the J call TRBJ1-1; the match to TRBD1 covers 8 bases. This CDR3 has 16 residues. V dropped 6 bases and J dropped 0; count of bases not matched to a gene: 9. The V gene's germline CDR1 is SNHLY and CDR2 FYNNEI. In DNA, the CDR3 is TGTGCCAGCAGGTCCGGCCTGGGACAGGTGAACACTGAAGCTTTCTTT. Protein sequence: CASRSGLGQVNTEAFF. Supplemented by reference TRBV2 and TRBJ1-1, the full variable domain reads EPEVTQTPSHQVTQMGQEVILRCVPISNHLYFYWYRQILGQKVEFLVSFYNNEISEKSEIFDDQFSVERPDGSNFTLKIRSTKLEDSAMYFCASRSGLGQVNTEAFFGQGTRLTVV.

The chain carries TRBV7-9 and TRBJ2-7, with 8 bases aligning to TRBD1. V dropped 4 bases and J dropped 7; count of bases not matched to a gene: 3. This CDR3 has 12 residues. Germline assignment: CDR1 SEHNR and CDR2 FQNEAQ (reference sequence). The CDR3 DNA is TGTGCCAGCAGCTCGGACAGGGTTGAGCAGTACTTC. Its translation: CASSSDRVEQYF. Full variable domain (rest looked up from reference TRBV7-9 and TRBJ2-7): DTGVSQNPRHKITKRGQNVTFRCDPISEHNRLYWYRQTLGQGPEFLTYFQNEAQLEKSRLLSDRFSAERPKGSFSTLEIQRTEQGDSAMYLCASSSDRVEQYFGPGTRLTVT.

This clone appeared a few times. V and J are TRBV10-2 and TRBJ1-6; 7 bases align to TRBD1. CDR3 length equals 15 residues. Looked up from germline, CDR1 is WSHSY and CDR2 is SAAADI. The V segment lost 2 bases and the J segment 8 bases; nucleotides outside the gene matches: 6. CDR3 residues: CASSEKTGFYSPLHF. The CDR3 DNA reads TGCGCCAGCAGTGAGAAGACAGGGTTCTATTCACCCCTCCACTTT.

This chain connects TRBV4-2 to TRBJ2-3; TRBD2 matches 16 bases. Germline assignment: CDR1 LGHNA and CDR2 YNFKEQ. V was pared by 2 bases and J by 4 bases, with 9 bases of the junction left unmatched. This CDR3 region has 19 residues. The CDR3 region has the DNA TGTGCCAGCAGCCAAAAACCGGGACTAGCGGGGGGGCCTGCAGATACGCAGTATTTT. Amino acids: CASSQKPGLAGGPADTQYF.

The chain links TRBV7-2 to TRBJ2-1, with 12 bases matching TRBD2. CDR1 is SGHTA, CDR2 FQGNSA, per germline. The V gene end was trimmed by 5 bases and the J gene end by 7 bases; junction bases not matched to a gene: 6. The CDR3 runs to 15 residues. CDR3 sequence: CASSGRLAGDNEQFF. In DNA form, the CDR3 reads TGTGCCAGCAGCGGGCGACTAGCGGGGGATAATGAGCAGTTCTTC. Full variable domain (missing parts from reference TRBV7-2 and TRBJ2-1): GAGVSQSPSNKVTEKGKDVELRCDPISGHTALYWYRQSLGQGLEFLIYFQGNSAPDKSGLPSDRFSAERTGGSVSTLTIQRTQQEDSAVYLCASSGRLAGDNEQFFGPGTRLTVL.

V and J are TRBV27 and TRBJ1-2, with a tentative D call TRBD1 (5 bases). CDR1 and CDR2 (germline): MNHEY, SMNVEV (reference sequence). Trimming took off 2 bases at V and 3 bases at J, with 7 bases between the two ends. CDR3 length: 13 residues. The CDR3 loop reads CASSLGADYGYTF. The CDR3, as DNA: TGTGCCAGCAGTTTAGGGGCAGACTATGGCTACACCTTC.

The V call is TRBV19, the J call TRBJ2-2; D is possibly TRBD1 (5 bases). This CDR3 has 15 residues. The V gene lost 2 bases and the J gene lost 4 bases, with 11 bases spanning the gap. CDR1 and CDR2 (germline): LNHDA, SQIVND (reference sequence). CDR3 residues: CASSIKGVGTGELFF. CDR3 bases: TGTGCCAGTAGTATAAAAGGGGTCGGCACCGGGGAGCTGTTTTTT.

The chain recombines TRBV7-6 with TRBJ1-5; 9 nucleotides match TRBD1. The germline gives CDR1 SGHVS, CDR2 FNYEAQ. The junction had 5 bases not matched to a gene; V was cut back by 5 bases and J by 6 bases. The CDR3 has 14 amino acids. The CDR3, as DNA: TGTGCCAGCAGCCAGACAGGGGGTGGTCAGCCCCAGCATTTT. Encoded protein: CASSQTGGGQPQHF.

The table lists this clone with a count of one. This chain joins TRBV11-3 and TRBJ2-3; D is unresolved. Trimming removed 2 bases at V and 2 bases at J, with 8 bases between. Germline loops: CDR1 SGHNT, CDR2 YENEEA. The CDR3 sequence is 14 residues long. The CDR3: CASSLSRLTDTQYF. The CDR3 coding sequence is TGTGCCAGCAGCTTATCCAGACTCACAGATACGCAGTATTTT.

CDR3 protein: CASIMDRPNYEQYF. CDR3 in DNA: TGTGCCAGCATTATGGACAGGCCGAACTACGAGCAGTACTTC. The rearrangement links TRBV6-1 to TRBJ2-7, with 7 bases that match TRBD1. Germline V gene data show CDR1 as MNHNS and CDR2 as SASEGT. The CDR3 runs to 14 residues. The trim removed 7 bases at V and 3 bases at J, leaving 9 bases unmatched.